This TCR beta chain appears in the sequencing data of a study of blood T cell repertoires in COVID-19. Study overall: T cells, B-cell-depleted T cells, or PBMCs provided the cDNA or gDNA that served as material.

The repertoire was sequenced with immunoSEQ multiplex PCR; TCRdb's copy has only in-frame clones and lacks some. The repertoire holds some 64,000 clones, with under 80% as singletons. The study recruited exposed participants who had met a COVID-19 case within 2 weeks before entry. V lost 3 bases, J lost 5 bases, and 4 bases stayed unmatched. CDR1 and CDR2 (germline): SGHVS, FQNEAQ. This CDR3 region has 14 residues. This TCR came from a woman in her fifties or sixties who had been exposed to COVID-19. This chain uses TRBV7-8 with TRBJ1-5; 7 nucleotides agree with TRBD1. The sample comprised PBMCs or T cells enriched from blood (not recorded which). The CDR3 region is CASSFGQDYQPQHF. CDR3 bases: TGTGCCAGCAGCTTTGGACAGGATTATCAGCCCCAGCATTTT.